The rows below give T cell receptor beta chains drawn from one sample of a study of identical twins. TCRdb redid the calling of the 5' RACE reads with MiXCR, one entry per CDR3 protein. The data contain about 390,000 distinct CDR3 sequences, 8.5% to 10% of them seen just once; the ten biggest clones take up roughly 8.9%. Material for sequencing was naive T cells sorted from blood. These receptors were collected from a woman in her forties or fifties in good health. Both conserved end residues are part of each CDR3. Each record gives: V gene, J gene, D gene, clone size, CDR3 protein, CDR3 DNA. D genes are given only for firm matches. Not all rows give a size; the values are once, few, many and, for expanded clones, a class.

TRBV3-1,TRBJ1-5,NA,many,CASSQVPGRGQPQHF,TGTGCCAGCAGCCAAGTACCGGGGCGCGGGCAGCCCCAGCATTTT
TRBV5-1,TRBJ2-1,TRBD2,few,CASSRVLAGGIVNEQFF,TGCGCCAGCAGCCGGGTACTAGCGGGAGGAATTGTCAATGAGCAGTTCTTC
TRBV10-3,TRBJ2-1,NA,many,CAISTEIREQFF,TGTGCCATCAGCACGGAAATTCGGGAGCAGTTCTTC
TRBV12-3/TRBV12-4,TRBJ1-4,TRBD1,few,CASSAWTGGGEKLFF,TGTGCCAGCAGTGCCTGGACAGGGGGCGGTGAAAAACTGTTTTTT
TRBV12-3/TRBV12-4,TRBJ2-1,TRBD2,NA,CASSLGLAGGGGSPNEQFF,TGTGCCAGCAGTTTGGGACTAGCGGGAGGGGGGGGGTCCCCCAATGAGCAGTTCTTC
TRBV30,TRBJ1-1,TRBD1,NA,CAWGGGKGTEAFF,TGTGCCTGGGGAGGGGGCAAAGGAACTGAAGCTTTCTTT
TRBV20-1,TRBJ2-7,TRBD1,NA,CSASYGTASSYEQYF,TGCAGTGCTAGTTATGGGACAGCTTCATCCTACGAGCAGTACTTC
TRBV20-1,TRBJ2-2,NA,many,CSASIHSNTGELFF,TGCAGTGCTAGTATACATTCTAACACCGGGGAGCTGTTTTTT
TRBV20-1,TRBJ2-7,NA,few,CSATDRTYEQYF,TGCAGTGCTACTGACAGGACCTACGAGCAGTACTTC
TRBV10-3,TRBJ2-7,NA,many,CAITAGLPFYEQYF,TGTGCCATCACCGCAGGACTACCATTTTACGAGCAGTACTTC
TRBV6-2/TRBV6-3,TRBJ2-1,NA,NA,CASNGPYNEQFF,TGTGCCAGCAACGGACCCTACAATGAGCAGTTCTTC
TRBV6-5,TRBJ1-1,NA,many,CASSSKPGNTEAFF,TGTGCCAGCAGTTCAAAACCTGGGAACACTGAAGCTTTCTTT
TRBV12-3/TRBV12-4,TRBJ1-4,NA,NA,CASSFREGREKQFF,TGTGCCAGCAGTTTTCGGGAGGGACGGGAAAAACAGTTTTTT
TRBV27,TRBJ2-5,TRBD1,few,CASSSMGDRRDAQYF,TGTGCCAGCAGTTCCATGGGGGACAGGCGTGACGCCCAGTACTTC
TRBV7-9,TRBJ1-2,NA,NA,CASSHRSSDGYTF,TGTGCCAGCAGCCACCGATCGAGTGATGGCTACACCTTC
TRBV5-6,TRBJ1-1,NA,many,CASKEGGRNTEAFF,TGTGCCAGCAAGGAGGGGGGGAGGAACACTGAAGCTTTCTTT